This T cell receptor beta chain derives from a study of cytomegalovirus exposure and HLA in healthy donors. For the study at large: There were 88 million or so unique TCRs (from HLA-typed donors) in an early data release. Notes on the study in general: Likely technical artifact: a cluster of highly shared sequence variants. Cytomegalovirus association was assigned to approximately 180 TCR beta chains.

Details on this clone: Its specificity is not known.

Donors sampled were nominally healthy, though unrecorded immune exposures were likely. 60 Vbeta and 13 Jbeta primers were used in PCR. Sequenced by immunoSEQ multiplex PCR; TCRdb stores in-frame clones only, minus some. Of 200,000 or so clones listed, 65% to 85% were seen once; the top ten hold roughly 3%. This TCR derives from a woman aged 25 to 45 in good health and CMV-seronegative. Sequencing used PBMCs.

The CDR3: CASRGGWETQYF. The DNA of the CDR3 is TGCGCCAGCAGAGGGGGCTGGGAGACCCAGTACTTC. V usage is TRBV10-2 and J usage is TRBJ2-5, with 7 bases fitting TRBD1. There are 12 residues in the CDR3. V shed 6 bases and J 5 bases; nucleotides not matched to a gene: 3. CDR1 is WSHSY and CDR2 is SAAADI in the germline V gene.